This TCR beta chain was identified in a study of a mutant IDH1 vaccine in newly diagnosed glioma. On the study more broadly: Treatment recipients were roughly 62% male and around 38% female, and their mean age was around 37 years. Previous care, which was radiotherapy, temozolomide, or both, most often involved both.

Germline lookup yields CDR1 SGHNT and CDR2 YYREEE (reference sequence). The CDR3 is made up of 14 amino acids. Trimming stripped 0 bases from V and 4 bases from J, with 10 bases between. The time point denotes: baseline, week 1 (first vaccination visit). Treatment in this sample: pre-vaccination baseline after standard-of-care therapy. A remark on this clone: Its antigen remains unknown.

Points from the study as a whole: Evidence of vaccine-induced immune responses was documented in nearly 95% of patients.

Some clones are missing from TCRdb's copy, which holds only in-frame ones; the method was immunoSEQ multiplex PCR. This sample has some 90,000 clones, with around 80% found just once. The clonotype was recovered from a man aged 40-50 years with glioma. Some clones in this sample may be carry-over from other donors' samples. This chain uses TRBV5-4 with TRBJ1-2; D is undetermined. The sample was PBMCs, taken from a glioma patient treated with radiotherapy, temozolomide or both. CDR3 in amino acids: CASSLETGIYGYTF. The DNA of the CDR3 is TGTGCCAGCAGCTTGGAAACGGGAATCTATGGCTACACCTTC.